This entry lists 13 T cell receptor beta chains sequenced from one sample in a study of blood T cell repertoires in COVID-19. Clones were read by immunoSEQ multiplex PCR, and TCRdb kept only the in-frame ones, dropping some. Of tens of thousands of clones listed, over 65% are singletons. The sequenced material came from peripheral blood. All receptors come from a woman between 65 and 79 years old with acute or convalescent COVID-19.

The chain recombines TRBV9 with TRBJ1-4; D uncertain. The CDR3 has 15 residues. The germline V and J ends were trimmed by 7 bases and 0 bases, with 13 bases remaining between them. CDR1 and CDR2 from the germline V gene are SGDLS and YYNGEE. The CDR3 loop is CASGETASTNEKLFF. The CDR3 coding sequence is TGTGCCAGCGGGGAGACGGCTTCAACTAATGAAAAACTGTTTTTT.

The V and J genes are TRBV18 and TRBJ2-5; 7 nucleotides align to TRBD1. Looked up from germline, CDR1 is KGHSH and CDR2 is LQKENI. The CDR3 runs 15 residues. After removal of 1 base from V and 2 bases from J, the junction contained 4 bases not matched to a gene. CDR3 in amino acids: CASSPLTGDQETQYF. CDR3 nucleotides: TGTGCCAGCTCACCACTCACAGGGGATCAAGAGACCCAGTACTTC.

The V gene is TRBV28, the J gene TRBJ1-5, with a weak D call TRBD1 (6 bases). V was shortened by 7 bases and J by 3 bases, with 7 bases between the two germline ends. CDR1 MDHEN and CDR2 SYDVKM come from the germline V gene. The CDR3 sequence is 12 residues long. In DNA form, the CDR3 reads TGTGCCAGCACAGGGGTCAATCAGCCCCAGCATTTT. Translated, it gives CASTGVNQPQHF.

The J gene is TRBJ1-1, the V gene TRBV6-4; possible D gene TRBD1, 6 bases. CDR3 length: 13 residues. CDR1 MRHNA and CDR2 SNTAGT come from the germline V gene. The V end was cut by 4 bases, the J end by 1 base, with 7 bases between. CDR3 nucleotide sequence: TGTGCCAGCAGTGCAGGGGCGAACACTGAAGCTTTCTTT. The encoded protein is CASSAGANTEAFF.

V is TRBV6-1 and J is TRBJ2-7; TRBD2 aligns across 11 bases. V dropped 3 bases and J dropped 4; count of bases not matched to a gene: 8. Germline CDR1 reads MNHNS; CDR2 reads SASEGT. The CDR3 totals 16 residues. The DNA of the CDR3 is TGTGCCAGCAGTGACCCGACTAGCGGGATGGGGTACGAGCAGTACTTC. As protein: CASSDPTSGMGYEQYF.

The CDR3 DNA reads TGTGCCAGCAGTCCTCACAGGGATGGGCACACTGAAGCTTTCTTT. Translated, it gives CASSPHRDGHTEAFF. The chain uses TRBV6-5 and TRBJ1-1, with a weak D call TRBD1 (6 bases). Germline CDR1 reads MNHEY; CDR2 reads SVGAGI. V lost 5 bases, J lost 3 bases, and 16 bases lay in between. The CDR3 contains 15 residues.

CDR3 nucleotide sequence: TGCGCCAGCAGCCAGGGAGGGACAGGAAATAATTCACCCCTCCACTTT. Translating it yields CASSQGGTGNNSPLHF. The chain recombines TRBV4-3 with TRBJ1-6, with 8 bases lining up with TRBD1. Trimming took 3 bases from V and 5 from J; bases not matched to a gene: 6. Per the germline V gene, CDR1 is LGHNA and CDR2 is YSLEER. CDR3 length equals 16 residues.

V usage is TRBV6-5 and J usage is TRBJ1-2; maybe TRBD1 (6 bases). Germline V gene data show CDR1 as MNHEY and CDR2 as SVGAGI. This CDR3 contains 16 residues. V shed 2 bases and J shed 3 bases, with 16 bases lying between them. CDR3 DNA: TGTGCCAGCAGTTACGTCCCACAGGGAAACCACTATGGCTACACCTTC. Residues: CASSYVPQGNHYGYTF.

The J gene is TRBJ1-5, the V gene TRBV28; D may be TRBD1 (6 bases). CDR3 size: 14 residues. The germline CDR1 and CDR2 sequences are MDHEN and SYDVKM. Trimming cost V 4 bases and J 9 bases, with 16 bases left between them. The CDR3 reads CASSSGQPFSPQHF. CDR3 bases: TGTGCCAGCAGTTCCGGACAGCCTTTTTCGCCCCAGCATTTT.

The V gene is TRBV28, the J gene TRBJ1-1; D is unclear. This CDR3 has 15 amino acids. The ends were cut back, 4 bases at V and 1 base at J, with 13 bases in the middle. CDR1 MDHEN and CDR2 SYDVKM come from the germline V gene. The CDR3: CASSSPRAGNTEAFF. The CDR3 region has the DNA TGTGCCAGCAGTTCCCCCCGCGCAGGGAACACTGAAGCTTTCTTT.

The rearrangement uses TRBV3-1 (or the pseudogene TRBV3-2) and TRBJ1-1, with D tentatively TRBD1 (5 bases). Trimming left V 5 bases short and J 4 bases short, with 11 bases between. Germline assignment: CDR1 LGHDT and CDR2 YNNKEL (reference sequence). This CDR3 is built from 13 residues. The DNA of the CDR3 is TGTGCCAGCAGCACCACAGGTCGCACTGAAGCTTTCTTT. Protein sequence: CASSTTGRTEAFF.

V gene TRBV3-1 (or the pseudogene TRBV3-2) combines with J gene TRBJ2-1; TRBD2 matches 10 bases. Germline V gene lookup returns CDR1 LGHDT and CDR2 YNNKEL (reference sequence). The ends lost 4 bases at V and 5 bases at J; junction bases unmatched: 2. There are 14 residues in the CDR3. The CDR3 spells CASSLAGGNNEQFF. CDR3 nucleotide sequence: TGTGCCAGCAGCCTAGCGGGGGGCAACAATGAGCAGTTCTTC.

This clone occurred a few times. CDR3 nucleotide sequence: TGTGCCAGCAGGGCCGACAGGGTCGGCACAGATACGCAGTATTTT. It yields the protein CASRADRVGTDTQYF. This chain uses TRBV6-6 with TRBJ2-3, with 7 bases fitting TRBD1. CDR3 length: 15 amino acids. J was trimmed by 1 base and V by 6 bases; bases with no gene match: 7. CDR1 is MNHNY, CDR2 SVGAGI, per germline (reference sequence).